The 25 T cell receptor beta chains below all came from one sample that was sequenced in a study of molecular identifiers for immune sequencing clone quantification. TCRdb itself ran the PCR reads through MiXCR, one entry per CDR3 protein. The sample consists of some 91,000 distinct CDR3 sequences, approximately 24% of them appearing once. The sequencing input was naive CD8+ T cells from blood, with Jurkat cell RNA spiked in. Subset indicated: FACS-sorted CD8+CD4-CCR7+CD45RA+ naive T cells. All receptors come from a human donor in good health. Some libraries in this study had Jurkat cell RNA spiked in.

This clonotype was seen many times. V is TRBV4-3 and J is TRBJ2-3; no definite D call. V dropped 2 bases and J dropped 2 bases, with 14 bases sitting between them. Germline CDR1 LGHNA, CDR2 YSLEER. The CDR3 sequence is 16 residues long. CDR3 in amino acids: CASSQHLDGSTDTQYF. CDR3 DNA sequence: TGCGCCAGCAGCCAACATCTAGACGGCTCCACAGATACGCAGTATTTT.

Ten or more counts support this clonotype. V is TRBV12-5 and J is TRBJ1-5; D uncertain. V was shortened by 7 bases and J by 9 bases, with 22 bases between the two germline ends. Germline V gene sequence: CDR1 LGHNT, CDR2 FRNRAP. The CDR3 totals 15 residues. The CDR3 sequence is CASAPGWGGITPQHF. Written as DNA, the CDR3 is TGTGCTAGTGCGCCCGGGTGGGGAGGAATTACGCCCCAGCATTTT.

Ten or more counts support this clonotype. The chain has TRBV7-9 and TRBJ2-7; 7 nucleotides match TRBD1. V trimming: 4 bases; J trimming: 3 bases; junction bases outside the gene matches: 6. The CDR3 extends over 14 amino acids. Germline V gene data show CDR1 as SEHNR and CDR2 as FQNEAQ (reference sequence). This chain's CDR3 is CASSSGQVLYEQYF. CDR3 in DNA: TGTGCCAGCAGCTCAGGACAGGTGCTCTACGAGCAGTACTTC.

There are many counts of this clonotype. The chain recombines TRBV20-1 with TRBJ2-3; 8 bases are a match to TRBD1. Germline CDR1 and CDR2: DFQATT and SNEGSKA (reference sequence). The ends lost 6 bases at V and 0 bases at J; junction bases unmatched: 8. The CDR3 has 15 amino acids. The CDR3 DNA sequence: TGCAGTGCCTGGGACAGGCTCGCGAGCACAGATACGCAGTATTTT. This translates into CSAWDRLASTDTQYF.

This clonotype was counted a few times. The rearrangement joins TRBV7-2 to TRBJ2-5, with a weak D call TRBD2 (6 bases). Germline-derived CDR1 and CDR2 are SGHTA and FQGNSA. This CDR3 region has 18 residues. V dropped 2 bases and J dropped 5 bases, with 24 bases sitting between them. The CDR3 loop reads CASSLLVYGGGVRETQYF. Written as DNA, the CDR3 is TGTGCCAGCAGCTTATTGGTATATGGGGGAGGAGTGAGGGAGACCCAGTACTTC.

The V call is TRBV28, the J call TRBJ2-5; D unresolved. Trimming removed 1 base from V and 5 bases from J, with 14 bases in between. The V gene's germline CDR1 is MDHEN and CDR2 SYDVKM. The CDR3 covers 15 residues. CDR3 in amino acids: CASSLLATTEETQYF. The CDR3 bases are TGTGCCAGCAGTTTATTGGCCACGACGGAGGAGACCCAGTACTTC.

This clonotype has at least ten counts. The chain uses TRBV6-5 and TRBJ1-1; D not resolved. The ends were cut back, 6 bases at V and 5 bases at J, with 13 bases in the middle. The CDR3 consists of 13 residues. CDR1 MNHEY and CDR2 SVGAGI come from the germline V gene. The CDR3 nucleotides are TGTGCCAGCAGCACGTTTGGAGCGACTGAAGCTTTCTTT. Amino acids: CASSTFGATEAFF.

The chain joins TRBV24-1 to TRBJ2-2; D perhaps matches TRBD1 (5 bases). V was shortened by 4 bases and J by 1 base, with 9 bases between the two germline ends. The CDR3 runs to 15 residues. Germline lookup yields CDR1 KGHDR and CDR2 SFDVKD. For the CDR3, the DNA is TGTGCCACCAGTGACCCCGGACAGAACACCGGGGAGCTGTTTTTT. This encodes CATSDPGQNTGELFF.

CDR3 DNA sequence: TGTGCCAGCAGCTTAAATTCAGGGTCGGAGACCCAGTACTTC. Its translation: CASSLNSGSETQYF. V gene TRBV7-3 combines with J gene TRBJ2-5; D possibly corresponds to TRBD1 (5 bases). This CDR3 has 14 residues. V lost 1 base and J lost 5, with 11 bases in between. CDR1 and CDR2 (germline): SGHTA, FQGTGA.

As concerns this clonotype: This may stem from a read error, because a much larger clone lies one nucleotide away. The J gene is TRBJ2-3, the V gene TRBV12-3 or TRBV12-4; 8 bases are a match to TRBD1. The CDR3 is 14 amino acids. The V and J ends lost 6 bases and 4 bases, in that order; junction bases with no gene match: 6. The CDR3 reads CASRRTGSADTQYF. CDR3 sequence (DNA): TGTGCCAGCAGGCGGACAGGGAGCGCAGATACGCAGTATTTT.

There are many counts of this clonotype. In nucleotides, the CDR3 is TGTGCCAGCAGCTTAGCCCCACAGGGCGGACTAGCCAAAAACATTCAGTACTTC. Residues: CASSLAPQGGLAKNIQYF. J is TRBJ2-4 and V is TRBV11-2, with D perhaps matching TRBD1 (6 bases). Germline values: CDR1 SGHAT, CDR2 FQNNGV. V dropped 1 base and J dropped 0 bases, with 16 bases sitting between them. The CDR3 is 18 residues long.

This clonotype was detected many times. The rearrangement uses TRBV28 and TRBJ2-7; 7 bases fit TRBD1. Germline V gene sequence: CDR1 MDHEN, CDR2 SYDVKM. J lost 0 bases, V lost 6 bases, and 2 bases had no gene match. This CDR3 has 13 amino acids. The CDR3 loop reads CASSGDSSYEQYF. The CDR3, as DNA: TGTGCCAGCAGCGGGGACAGCTCCTACGAGCAGTACTTC.

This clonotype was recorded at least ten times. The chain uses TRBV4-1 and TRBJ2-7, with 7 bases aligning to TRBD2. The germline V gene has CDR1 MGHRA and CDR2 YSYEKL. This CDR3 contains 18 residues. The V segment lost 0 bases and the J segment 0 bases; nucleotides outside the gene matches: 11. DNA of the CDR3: TGCGCCAGCAGCCAAGAAGGGGTAGCGGGTCTAGGCTCCTACGAGCAGTACTTC. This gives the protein CASSQEGVAGLGSYEQYF.

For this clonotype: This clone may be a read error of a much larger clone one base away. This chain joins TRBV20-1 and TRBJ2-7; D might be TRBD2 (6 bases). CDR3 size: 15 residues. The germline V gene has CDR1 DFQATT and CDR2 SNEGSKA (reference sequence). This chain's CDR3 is CSARDGASASYERYF. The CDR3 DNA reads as TGCAGTGCTAGAGATGGGGCTAGCGCCTCCTACGAGCGGTACTTC.

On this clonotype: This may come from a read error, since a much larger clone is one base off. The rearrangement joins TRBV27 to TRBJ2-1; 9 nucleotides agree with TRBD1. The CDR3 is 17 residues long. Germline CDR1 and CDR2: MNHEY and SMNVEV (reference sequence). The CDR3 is CASSSWTGEKSYNAQFF. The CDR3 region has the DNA TGTGCCAGCAGTTCTTGGACAGGGGAGAAATCCTACAATGCGCAGTTCTTC.

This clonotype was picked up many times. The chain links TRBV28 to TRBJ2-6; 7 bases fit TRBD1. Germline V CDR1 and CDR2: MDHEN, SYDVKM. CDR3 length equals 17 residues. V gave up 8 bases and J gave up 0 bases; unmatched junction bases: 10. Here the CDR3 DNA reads TGTGCCAGCTCTAGACAGGGCCTTCACTCTGGGGCCAACGTCCTGACTTTC. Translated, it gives CASSRQGLHSGANVLTF.

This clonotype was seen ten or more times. CDR3 DNA sequence: TGTGCCAGCAGACCTTTTCGGGTTCAAGAGACCCAGTACTTC. Encoded protein: CASRPFRVQETQYF. The chain couples TRBV6-5 to TRBJ2-5; D gene uncertain. CDR1 is MNHEY, CDR2 SVGAGI, per germline. The CDR3 has 14 amino acids. The V end lost 6 bases, the J end lost 2 bases, and 13 bases lay between the germline ends.

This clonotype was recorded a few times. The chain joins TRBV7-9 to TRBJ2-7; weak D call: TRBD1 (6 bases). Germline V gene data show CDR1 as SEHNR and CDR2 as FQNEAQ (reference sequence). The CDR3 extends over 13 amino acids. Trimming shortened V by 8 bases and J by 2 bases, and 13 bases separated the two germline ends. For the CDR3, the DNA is TGTGCCAGCGAGAAGACAGGCACCTACGAGCAGTACTTC. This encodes CASEKTGTYEQYF.

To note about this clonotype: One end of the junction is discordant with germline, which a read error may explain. Here the CDR3 reads CASSPRPGQNTGELVF. CDR3 in DNA: TGTGCCAGCAGTCCTAGGCCGGGACAAAACACCGGGGAGCTGGTTTTT. The chain recombines TRBV12-3 or TRBV12-4 with TRBJ2-2; possible D gene TRBD1, 6 bases. The CDR3 runs 16 residues.

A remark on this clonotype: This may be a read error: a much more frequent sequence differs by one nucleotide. The CDR3 loop is CASSAYSGGVVVEQFF. CDR3 coding DNA: TGTGCCAGCAGCGCCTATAGCGGGGGGGTCGTCGTTGAGCAGTTCTTC. This chain links TRBV7-2 with TRBJ2-1; 11 bases agree with TRBD2. The CDR3 spans 16 residues. V gave up 5 bases and J gave up 9 bases; unmatched junction bases: 12. Germline V gene data show CDR1 as SGHTA and CDR2 as FQGNSA.

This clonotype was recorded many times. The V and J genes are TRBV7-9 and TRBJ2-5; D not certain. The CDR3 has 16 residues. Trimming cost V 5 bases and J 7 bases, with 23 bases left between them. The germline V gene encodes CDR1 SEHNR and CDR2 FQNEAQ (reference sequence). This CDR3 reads CASSPRDAPSSVTQYF. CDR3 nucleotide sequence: TGTGCCAGCAGCCCCCGAGACGCGCCGTCTTCGGTGACCCAGTACTTC.

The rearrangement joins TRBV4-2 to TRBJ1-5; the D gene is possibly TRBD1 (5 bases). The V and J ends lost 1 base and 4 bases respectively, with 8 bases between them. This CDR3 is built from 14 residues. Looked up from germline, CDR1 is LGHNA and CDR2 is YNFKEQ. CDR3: CASSQGGRNQPQHF. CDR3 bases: TGTGCCAGCAGCCAAGGGGGCAGAAATCAGCCCCAGCATTTT.

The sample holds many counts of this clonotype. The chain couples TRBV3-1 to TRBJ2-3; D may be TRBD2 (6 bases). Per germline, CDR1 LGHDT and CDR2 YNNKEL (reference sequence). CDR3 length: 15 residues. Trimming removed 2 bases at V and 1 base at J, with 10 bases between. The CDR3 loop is CASSQSSSGTDTQYF. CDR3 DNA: TGTGCCAGCAGCCAATCCTCTAGCGGCACAGATACGCAGTATTTT.

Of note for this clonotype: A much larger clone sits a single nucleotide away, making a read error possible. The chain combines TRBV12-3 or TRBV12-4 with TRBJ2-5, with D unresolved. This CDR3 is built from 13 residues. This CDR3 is CASSLHNQGTQYF. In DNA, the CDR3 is TGTGCCAGCAGTTTACACAACCAAGGGACCCAGTACTTC.

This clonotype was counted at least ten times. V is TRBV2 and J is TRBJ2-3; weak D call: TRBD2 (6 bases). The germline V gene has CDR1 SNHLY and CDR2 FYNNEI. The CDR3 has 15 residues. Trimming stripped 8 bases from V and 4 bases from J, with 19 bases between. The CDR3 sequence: CASPGLLNWADTQYF. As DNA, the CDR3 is TGTGCCAGCCCGGGACTCCTCAATTGGGCAGATACGCAGTATTTT.